This T cell receptor (beta chain) was obtained from a study of T cell repertoires in aging, cancer and after chemotherapy. Study results and caveats: These repertoire data do not allow conclusions about immunological memory after chemotherapy.

From germline, CDR1 is LNHDA and CDR2 SQIVND (reference sequence). This CDR3 is built from 14 residues. Trimming removed 11 bases from V and 0 bases from J, with 14 bases in between. Peripheral blood genomic DNA, not sorted cells or RNA, was the template. TRB rearrangements spanning V, D and J were amplified using mixed TRB-A/B primers. TCRdb re-derived calls from the multiplex PCR reads in MiXCR, one entry per CDR3 protein. The top ten hold approximately 14% of the sample, which has about 9,000 distinct CDR3 sequences, about 25% seen once. On this clonotype itself: The antigen is undetermined. A much larger clone is a single base away; this may be a read error.

The sample taken for sequencing was blood. The chain employs TRBV19 and TRBJ1-5; D is ambiguous. The receptor comes from a human donor with a blood cancer. The donor label of this sample is uncertain. The CDR3 spells CACMRPYSNQPQHF. The CDR3 DNA sequence: TGTGCCTGTATGAGACCTTATAGCAATCAGCCCCAGCATTTT.